This is a list of T cell receptor beta chains from one sample in a study of glioma-infiltrating T cells. TCRdb reprocessed the multiplex PCR reads via MiXCR and lists one record per CDR3 protein. The repertoire consists of under 200,000 distinct CDR3 sequences, with about 47% occurring once and the leading ten covering around 5.2%. The sample consisted of glioma tissue, nonneoplastic brain tissue, or PBMCs (not recorded which). The source of these receptors is a human donor with low-grade glioma or glioblastoma, undergoing nonglioma brain surgery, or in good health (not recorded which). Both conserved end residues are part of each CDR3.

J | length | V | CDR3
TRBJ2-7 | 15 | TRBV7-6 | CASSLLPEGLGERYF
TRBJ1-5 | 17 | TRBV28 | CASSSADPRGSNQPQHF
TRBJ2-7 | 13 | TRBV12-3/TRBV12-4 | CASGDQGLYEQYF
TRBJ1-5 | 13 | TRBV6-1 | CASRGQGNQPQHF
TRBJ2-1 | 15 | TRBV6-1 | CATGGADYRGNEKFF
TRBJ2-5 | 14 | TRBV12-3/TRBV12-4 | CASRRDTGVGTNLF
TRBJ1-1 | 13 | TRBV14 | CASSRRGNTEAFF
TRBJ2-3 | 16 | TRBV27 | CASTLRVAGDSDTQYF
TRBJ1-5 | 15 | TRBV3-1 | CASRLPGQGTQPQHF
TRBJ1-5 | 13 | TRBV28 | CASSLSPGQPQHF
TRBJ1-1 | 15 | TRBV4-2 | CASSQATGGVIEAFF
TRBJ1-5 | 16 | TRBV27 | CASSVSPGQSNQPQHF
TRBJ2-2 | 15 | TRBV28 | CASSTRPFRTGELFF
TRBJ2-5 | 17 | TRBV5-1 | CASSLNSGSGDVGTKYF
TRBJ2-7 | 12 | TRBV5-8 | CASSWGAGTGAF